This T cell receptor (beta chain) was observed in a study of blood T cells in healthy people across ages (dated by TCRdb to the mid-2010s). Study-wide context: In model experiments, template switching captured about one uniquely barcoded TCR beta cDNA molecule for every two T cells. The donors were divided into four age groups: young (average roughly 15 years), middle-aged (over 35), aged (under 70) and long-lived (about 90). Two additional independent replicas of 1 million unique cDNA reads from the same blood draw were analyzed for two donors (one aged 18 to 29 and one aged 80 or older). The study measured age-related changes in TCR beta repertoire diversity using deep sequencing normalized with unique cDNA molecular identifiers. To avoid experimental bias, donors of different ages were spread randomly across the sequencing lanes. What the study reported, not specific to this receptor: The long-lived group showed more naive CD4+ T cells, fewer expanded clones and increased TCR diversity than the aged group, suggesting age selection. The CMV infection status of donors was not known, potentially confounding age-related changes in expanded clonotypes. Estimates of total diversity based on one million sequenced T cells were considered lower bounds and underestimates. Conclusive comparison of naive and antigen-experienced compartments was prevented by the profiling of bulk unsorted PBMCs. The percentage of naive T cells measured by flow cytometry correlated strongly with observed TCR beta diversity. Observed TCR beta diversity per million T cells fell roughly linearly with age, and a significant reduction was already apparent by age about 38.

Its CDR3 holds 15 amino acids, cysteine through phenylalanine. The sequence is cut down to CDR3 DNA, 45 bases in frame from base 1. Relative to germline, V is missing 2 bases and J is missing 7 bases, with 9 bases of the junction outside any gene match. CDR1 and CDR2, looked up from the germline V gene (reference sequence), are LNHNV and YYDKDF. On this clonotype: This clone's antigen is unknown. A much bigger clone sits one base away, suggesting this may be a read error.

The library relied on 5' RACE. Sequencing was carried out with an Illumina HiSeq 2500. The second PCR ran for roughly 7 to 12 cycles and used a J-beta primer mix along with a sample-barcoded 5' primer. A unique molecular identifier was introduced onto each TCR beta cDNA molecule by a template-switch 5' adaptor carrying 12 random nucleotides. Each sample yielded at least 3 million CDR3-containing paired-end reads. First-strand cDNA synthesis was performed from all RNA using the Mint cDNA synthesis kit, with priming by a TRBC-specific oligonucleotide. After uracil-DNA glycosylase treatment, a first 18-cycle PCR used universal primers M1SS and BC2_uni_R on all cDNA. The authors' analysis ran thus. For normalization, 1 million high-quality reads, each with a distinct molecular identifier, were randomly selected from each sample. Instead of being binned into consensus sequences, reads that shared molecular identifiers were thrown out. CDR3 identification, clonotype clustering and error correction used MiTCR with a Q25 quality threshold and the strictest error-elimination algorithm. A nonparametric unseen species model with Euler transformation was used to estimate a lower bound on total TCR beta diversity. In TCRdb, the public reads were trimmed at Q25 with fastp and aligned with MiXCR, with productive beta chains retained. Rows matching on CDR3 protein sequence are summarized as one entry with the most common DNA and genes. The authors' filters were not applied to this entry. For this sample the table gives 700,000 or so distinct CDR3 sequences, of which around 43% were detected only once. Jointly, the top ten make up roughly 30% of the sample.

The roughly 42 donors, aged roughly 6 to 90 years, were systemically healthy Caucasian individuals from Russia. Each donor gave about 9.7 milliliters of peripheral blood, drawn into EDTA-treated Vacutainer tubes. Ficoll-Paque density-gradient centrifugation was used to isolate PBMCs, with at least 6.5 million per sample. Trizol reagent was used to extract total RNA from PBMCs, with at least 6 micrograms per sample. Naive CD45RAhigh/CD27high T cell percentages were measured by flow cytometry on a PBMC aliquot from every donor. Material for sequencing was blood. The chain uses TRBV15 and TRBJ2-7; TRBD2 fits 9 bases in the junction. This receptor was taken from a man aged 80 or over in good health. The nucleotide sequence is TGTGCCACCAGCAGACAAAAGGGACTAGCAAGTGAGCAGTACTTC. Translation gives CATSRQKGLASEQYF.